These 12 T cell receptor beta chains were sequenced from one sample in a study of blood T cell repertoires in COVID-19. Some clones are missing from TCRdb's copy, which holds only in-frame ones; the method was immunoSEQ multiplex PCR. The sample shows around 220,000 clones, about 90% of them seen only once. The sample consisted of PBMCs or T cells enriched from blood (not recorded which). These receptors all stem from a woman aged 25 to 39 with acute COVID-19.

The rearrangement joins TRBV28 to TRBJ1-1, with no clear D. CDR1 MDHEN and CDR2 SYDVKM come from the germline V gene. CDR3 length: 14 residues. Deletions cut 2 bases from V and 4 bases from J, with 11 bases between. CDR3: CASSLLPPGTEAFF. CDR3 in DNA: TGTGCCAGCAGTTTACTGCCGCCGGGCACTGAAGCTTTCTTT.

This clone was counted a few times. The chain is built from TRBV18 and TRBJ2-3; possibly TRBD1 for D (5 bases). Trimming removed 3 bases at V and 8 bases at J, with 9 bases between. The germline gives CDR1 KGHSH, CDR2 LQKENI. This CDR3 comprises 12 residues. Here the CDR3 DNA reads TGTGCCAGCTCACCTCAGGGCGTTACGCAGTATTTT. It yields the protein CASSPQGVTQYF.

The chain carries TRBV7-2 and TRBJ1-5; possibly TRBD1 for D (5 bases). Germline values: CDR1 SGHTA, CDR2 FQGNSA. The CDR3 extends over 14 amino acids. V shed 1 base and J shed 6 bases, with 10 bases lying between them. CDR3 sequence reads: CASSLEGNPQPQHF. CDR3 nucleotide sequence: TGTGCCAGCAGCTTAGAGGGGAACCCTCAGCCCCAGCATTTT.

CDR3 bases: TGTGCCAGCAGTCGACAGGGGATGATGAACACTGAAGCTTTCTTT. It translates to CASSRQGMMNTEAFF. V usage is TRBV6-5 and J usage is TRBJ1-1; 8 bases map to TRBD1. This CDR3 region has 15 residues. Trimming took 5 bases from V and 0 from J; bases not matched to a gene: 5. Germline CDR1 MNHEY, CDR2 SVGAGI.

The chain carries TRBV21-1 and TRBJ2-5; TRBD1, the table's D call, lacks a check against the DNA. TRBV21-1 has pseudogene status. This CDR3 spans 16 amino acids. The CDR3 sequence: CASSVDYRGLGETQYF. In nucleotides, the CDR3 is TGTGCCAGCAGCGTGGATTACAGGGGGCTAGGGGAGACCCAGTACTTC.

The genes are TRBV2 and TRBJ2-7; the match to TRBD1 covers 9 bases. The CDR3 runs 13 residues. Germline V gene sequence: CDR1 SNHLY, CDR2 FYNNEI. The trim removed 10 bases at V and 2 bases at J, leaving 6 bases unmatched. In DNA, the CDR3 is TGTGCCACCAAACAGGGGGCGGCCTACGAGCAGTACTTC. Its translation is CATKQGAAYEQYF.

The chain is built from TRBV12-3 or TRBV12-4 and TRBJ1-1; 7 bases map to TRBD1. This CDR3 is built from 11 residues. Trimming cost V 5 bases and J 11 bases; bases outside gene matches: 5. The CDR3 here is CASSTGVRAFF. DNA for the CDR3: TGTGCCAGCAGTACAGGGGTCCGCGCTTTCTTT.

This clone has a single count. V usage is TRBV1 and J usage is TRBJ1-2; TRBD1 is the table's D call and was not checked against the DNA. TRBV1 is flagged as a pseudogene. This CDR3 region has 19 residues. DNA of the CDR3: TGCACCAGCAGCCAAGATCTCGGATCAAGAGACAGTTCACACTATGGCTACACCTTC. Encoded protein: CTSSQDLGSRDSSHYGYTF.

The chain employs TRBV9 and TRBJ2-3, with 9 bases lining up with TRBD1. Germline CDR1 SGDLS, CDR2 YYNGEE. CDR3 length: 15 residues. With V trimmed by 5 bases and J by 3 bases, 7 bases remained unmatched. CDR3 amino acids: CASSAGQGRTDTQYF. In DNA form, the CDR3 reads TGTGCCAGCAGTGCCGGACAGGGGCGGACAGATACGCAGTATTTT.

The rearrangement links TRBV7-9 to TRBJ1-2; the match to TRBD1 covers 12 bases. Germline loops: CDR1 SEHNR, CDR2 FQNEAQ (reference sequence). Trimming removed 2 bases from V and 3 bases from J; junction bases left unmatched: 4. CDR3 length: 16 amino acids. The CDR3 DNA sequence: TGTGCCAGCAGCTTAAGGGACAGGGGGCAAGACTATGGCTACACCTTC. It yields the protein CASSLRDRGQDYGYTF. The complete variable domain, with remaining parts taken from reference TRBV7-9 and TRBJ1-2, reads DTGVSQNPRHKITKRGQNVTFRCDPISEHNRLYWYRQTLGQGPEFLTYFQNEAQLEKSRLLSDRFSAERPKGSFSTLEIQRTEQGDSAMYLCASSLRDRGQDYGYTFGSGTRLTVV.

This rearrangement joins TRBV9 to TRBJ2-1, with 7 bases lining up with TRBD2. Germline V gene sequence: CDR1 SGDLS, CDR2 YYNGEE. This CDR3 contains 16 residues. Germline trimming cut 3 bases from V and 0 bases from J; bases unmatched to any gene: 6. DNA of the CDR3: TGTGCCAGCAGCGGGATGTCGGGGGGCTCCTACAATGAGCAGTTCTTC. It encodes CASSGMSGGSYNEQFF.

The rearrangement joins TRBV5-1 to TRBJ2-2, with 7 bases that match TRBD2. J was trimmed by 3 bases and V by 0 bases; bases with no gene match: 5. Germline assignment: CDR1 SGHRS and CDR2 YFSETQ. This CDR3 is 16 amino acids long. The CDR3 region has the DNA TGCGCCAGCAGCTTGGACAACGGGGGGTACACCGGGGAGCTGTTTTTT. This gives the protein CASSLDNGGYTGELFF.